This TCR beta chain is from a study of beta chain features in type 1 diabetes. The authors reverse transcribed all of the isolated RNA, so sequencing captured expressed TCRB transcripts. Produced via immunoSEQ multiplex PCR; TCRdb's table is partial and in-frame only. The sample includes 95,000 to 150,000 clones, about 17% of them seen just once. General study findings and limits: Among all four CD4+ subsets, Type 1 diabetes patients had TCRB CDR3s that were moderately but significantly shorter.

CDR1 and CDR2 from the germline V gene are SNHLY and FYNNEI. Trimming removed 5 bases from V and 6 bases from J, with 11 bases in between. The CDR3 contains 12 residues. Comment on this clone: As yet, its antigen is unknown.

The chain couples TRBV2 to TRBJ2-7; D is ambiguous. The sequence came from a man between 25 and 39 years old with type 1 diabetes. Material for sequencing was central memory CD4+ T cells from blood. CDR3 protein: CASSSGSVEQYF. In DNA, the CDR3 is TGTGCCAGCAGTTCAGGCTCGGTCGAGCAGTACTTC.